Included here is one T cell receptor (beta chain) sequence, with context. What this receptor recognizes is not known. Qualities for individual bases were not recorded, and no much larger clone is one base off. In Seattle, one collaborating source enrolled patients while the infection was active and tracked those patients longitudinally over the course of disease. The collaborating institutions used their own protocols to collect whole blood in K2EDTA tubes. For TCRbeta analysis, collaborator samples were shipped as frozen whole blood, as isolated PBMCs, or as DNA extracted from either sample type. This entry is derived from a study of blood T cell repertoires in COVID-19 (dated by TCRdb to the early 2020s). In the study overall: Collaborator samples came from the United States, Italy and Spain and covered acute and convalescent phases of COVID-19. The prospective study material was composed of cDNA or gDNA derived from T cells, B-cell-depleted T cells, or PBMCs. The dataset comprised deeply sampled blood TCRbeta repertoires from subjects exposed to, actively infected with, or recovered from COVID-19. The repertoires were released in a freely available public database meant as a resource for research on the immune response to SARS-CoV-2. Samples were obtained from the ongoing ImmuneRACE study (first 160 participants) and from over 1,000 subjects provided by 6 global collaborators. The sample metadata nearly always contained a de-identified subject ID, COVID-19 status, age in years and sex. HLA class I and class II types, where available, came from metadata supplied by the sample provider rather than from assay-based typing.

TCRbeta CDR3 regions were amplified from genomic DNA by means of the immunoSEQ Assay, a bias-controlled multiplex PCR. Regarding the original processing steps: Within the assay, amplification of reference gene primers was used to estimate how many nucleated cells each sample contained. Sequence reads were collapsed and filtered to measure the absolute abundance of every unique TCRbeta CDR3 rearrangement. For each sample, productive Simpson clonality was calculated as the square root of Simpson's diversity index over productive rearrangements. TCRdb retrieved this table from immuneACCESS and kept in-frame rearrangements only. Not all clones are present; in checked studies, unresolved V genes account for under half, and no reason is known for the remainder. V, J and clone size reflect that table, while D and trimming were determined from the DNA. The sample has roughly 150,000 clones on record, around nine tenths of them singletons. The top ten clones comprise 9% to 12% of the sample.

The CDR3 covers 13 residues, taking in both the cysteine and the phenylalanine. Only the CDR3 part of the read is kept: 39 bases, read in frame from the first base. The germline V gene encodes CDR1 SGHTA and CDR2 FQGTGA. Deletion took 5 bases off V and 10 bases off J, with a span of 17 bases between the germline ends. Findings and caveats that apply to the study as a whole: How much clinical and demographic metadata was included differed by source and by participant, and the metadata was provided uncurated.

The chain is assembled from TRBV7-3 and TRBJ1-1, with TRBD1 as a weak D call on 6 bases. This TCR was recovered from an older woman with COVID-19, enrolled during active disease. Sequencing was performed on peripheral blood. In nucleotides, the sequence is TGTGCCAGCAGCGGACGGACAGAAAGTGTAGCTTTCTTT. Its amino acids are CASSGRTESVAFF. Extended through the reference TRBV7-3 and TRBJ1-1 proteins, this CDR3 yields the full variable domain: GAGVSQTPSNKVTEKGKYVELRCDPISGHTALYWYRQSLGQGPEFLIYFQGTGAADDSGLPNDRFFAVRPEGSVSTLKIQRTERGDSAVYLCASSGRTESVAFFGQGTRLTVV.